This T cell receptor beta chain was recovered during a study of OX40 agonist ivuxolimab in advanced cancers. Study details: Patients were given ivuxolimab, an antibody that agonizes OX40 (CD134).

Study outcomes and limitations: Clonal expansion by week 6 occurred in CD4+ and CD8+ blood T cells (at 0.1 to 3.0 mg/kg).

Sampling times: baseline, cycle 4 day 1, cycle 7 day 1. Details on this clone: Its specificity is not known.

This CDR3 comprises 19 residues. The J segment lost 0 bases and the V segment lost 9 bases, leaving 18 bases of the junction unmatched. The table came from immunoSEQ multiplex PCR; TCRdb's copy has only in-frame clones and leaves some out. The profile covers tens of thousands of clones, with about 92% appearing a single time and 8.5% to 10% taken by the ten largest. The rearrangement uses TRBV23-1 and TRBJ2-7, with TRBD2 matching 12 bases. TRBV23-1 is flagged as an ORF with uncertain function. This clonotype originated in an adult with an advanced solid tumor such as melanoma, head and neck, liver or kidney cancer. This sample comprised CD4+ or CD8+ T cells sorted from blood, obtained in a trial of the OX40 agonist ivuxolimab. The CDR3 spells CAREKGRLAGVRNSYEQYV. The CDR3 nucleotides read TGCGCCAGGGAAAAGGGGAGACTAGCGGGAGTTCGGAACTCCTACGAGCAGTACGTC.